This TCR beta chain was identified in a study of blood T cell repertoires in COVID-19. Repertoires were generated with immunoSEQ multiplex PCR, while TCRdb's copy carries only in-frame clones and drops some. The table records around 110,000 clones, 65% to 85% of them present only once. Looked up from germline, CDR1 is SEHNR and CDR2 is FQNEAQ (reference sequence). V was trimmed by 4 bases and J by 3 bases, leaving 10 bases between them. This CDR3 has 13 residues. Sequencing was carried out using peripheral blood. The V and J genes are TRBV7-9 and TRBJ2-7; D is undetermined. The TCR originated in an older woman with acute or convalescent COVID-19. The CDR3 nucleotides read TGTGCCAGCAGCTACAACACGGGCTACGAGCAGTACTTC. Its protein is CASSYNTGYEQYF. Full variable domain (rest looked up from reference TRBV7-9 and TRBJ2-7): DTGVSQNPRHKITKRGQNVTFRCDPISEHNRLYWYRQTLGQGPEFLTYFQNEAQLEKSRLLSDRFSAERPKGSFSTLEIQRTEQGDSAMYLCASSYNTGYEQYFGPGTRLTVT.